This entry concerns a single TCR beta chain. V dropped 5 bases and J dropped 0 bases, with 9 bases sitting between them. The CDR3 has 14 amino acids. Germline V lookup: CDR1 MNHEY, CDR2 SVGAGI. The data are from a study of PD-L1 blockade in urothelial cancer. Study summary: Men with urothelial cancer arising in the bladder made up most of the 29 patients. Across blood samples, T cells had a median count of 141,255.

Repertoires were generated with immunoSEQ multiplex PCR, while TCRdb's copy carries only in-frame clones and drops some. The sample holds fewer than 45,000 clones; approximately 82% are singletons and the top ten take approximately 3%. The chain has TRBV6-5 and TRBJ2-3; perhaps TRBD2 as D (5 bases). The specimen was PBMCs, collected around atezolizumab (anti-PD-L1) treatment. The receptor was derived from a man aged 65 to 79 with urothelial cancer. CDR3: CASSPRESTDTQYF. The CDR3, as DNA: TGTGCCAGCAGTCCTCGGGAAAGCACAGATACGCAGTATTTT.